The 27 T cell receptor beta chains below come from one sample, sequenced in a study of T cell changes during pregnancy in multiple sclerosis. Repertoires were generated with immunoSEQ multiplex PCR, while TCRdb's copy carries only in-frame clones and drops some. The sample lists tens of thousands of clones; 92% were seen once. The specimen was CD4+ T cells from peripheral blood mononuclear cells, collected in the third trimester of pregnancy. The source is a female donor with multiple sclerosis, enrolled in a pregnancy study.

In DNA form, the CDR3 reads TGTGCCAGTGCGCCCCGGGGCTATGGCTACACCTTC. It specifies CASAPRGYGYTF. The chain couples TRBV19 to TRBJ1-2, with D unclear. The germline V gene encodes CDR1 LNHDA and CDR2 SQIVND (reference sequence). V shed 8 bases and J shed 4 bases, with 11 bases lying between them. The CDR3 covers 12 residues.

DNA for the CDR3: TGCGCCAGCAGCTTTTTTCAGGGGGCATACGAGCAGTACTTC. Amino acids: CASSFFQGAYEQYF. This chain links TRBV5-1 with TRBJ2-7, with 8 positions matching TRBD1. The CDR3 spans 14 residues. Unmatched junction bases numbered 5, after V lost 2 bases and J lost 4 bases. From germline, CDR1 is SGHRS and CDR2 YFSETQ.

The gene calls are TRBV7-2 and TRBJ1-2; D is unclear. Germline CDR1 reads SGHTA; CDR2 reads FQGNSA. V lost 1 base and J 6 bases, leaving 15 bases between the germline ends. This CDR3 is 15 amino acids long. CDR3 bases: TGTGCCAGCAGCTTAGAGTCCGGGGTAGGCCATGGCTACACCTTC. It encodes CASSLESGVGHGYTF.

The chain is built from TRBV25-1 and TRBJ2-1; 7 bases fit TRBD2. CDR3 length: 12 residues. After removal of 8 bases from V and 10 bases from J, the junction contained 8 bases not matched to a gene. CDR1 MGHDK and CDR2 SYGVNS come from the germline V gene. The CDR3: CASAITSAEQFF. The CDR3 DNA sequence: TGTGCCAGCGCTATTACTAGCGCGGAGCAGTTCTTC.

The chain uses TRBV10-1 and TRBJ2-1, with 10 bases aligning to TRBD1. The V segment lost 5 bases and the J segment 7 bases; nucleotides outside the gene matches: 8. CDR1 and CDR2 from the germline V gene are WNHNN and SYGVQD (reference sequence). The CDR3 contains 15 residues. DNA of the CDR3: TGCGCCAGCAGTATCGACAGGGGGCGCGAAAATGAGCAGTTCTTC. Its translation: CASSIDRGRENEQFF.

DNA for the CDR3: TGTGCCAGCAGCGTGTATCCTAGCGCCAACACCGGGGAGCTGTTTTTT. The encoded protein is CASSVYPSANTGELFF. This sequence joins TRBV9 and TRBJ2-2; possibly TRBD2 for D (6 bases). V shed 2 bases and J shed 2 bases, with 13 bases lying between them. CDR1 is SGDLS, CDR2 YYNGEE, per germline. This CDR3 is built from 16 residues.

J is TRBJ1-3 and V is TRBV6-1; 9 nucleotides agree with TRBD1. CDR1 is MNHNS and CDR2 is SASEGT in the germline V gene. Unmatched junction bases numbered 3, after V lost 2 bases and J lost 4 bases. This CDR3 has 15 residues. CDR3 DNA: TGTGCCAGCAGTGAATGGACAGGGGCAGGAAACACCATATATTTT. It translates to CASSEWTGAGNTIYF.

This chain connects TRBV19 to TRBJ2-1, with 7 positions matching TRBD1. The CDR3 has 14 amino acids. In germline, CDR1 is LNHDA, CDR2 SQIVND (reference sequence). The V gene end was trimmed by 5 bases and the J gene end by 5 bases; junction bases not matched to a gene: 6. The CDR3 sequence is CASSPLDRDNEQFF. The CDR3 DNA reads as TGTGCCAGTAGTCCGTTAGACAGGGACAATGAGCAGTTCTTC.

The chain joins TRBV30 to TRBJ1-5, with D possibly being TRBD1 (5 bases). Germline CDR1 is GTSNPN and CDR2 is SVGIG (reference sequence). V dropped 2 bases and J dropped 3 bases, with 17 bases sitting between them. The CDR3 totals 16 residues. The CDR3 coding sequence is TGTGCCTGGAGTTCTCCGAGGGAGGGGTTCAATCAGCCCCAGCATTTT. It specifies CAWSSPREGFNQPQHF. Looking up the rest from reference TRBV30 and TRBJ1-5 gives the full variable domain: SQTIHQWPATLVQPVGSPLSLECTVEGTSNPNLYWYRQAAGRGLQLLFYSVGIGQISSEVPQNLSASRPQDRQFILSSKKLLLSDSGFYLCAWSSPREGFNQPQHFGDGTRLSIL.

The J gene is TRBJ1-2, the V gene TRBV19; D gene ambiguous. The germline V and J ends were trimmed by 7 bases and 3 bases, with 9 bases remaining between them. This CDR3 is 12 amino acids long. Germline CDR1 and CDR2: LNHDA and SQIVND (reference sequence). CDR3 sequence reads: CASKGGYYGYTF. The CDR3 DNA reads as TGTGCCAGTAAAGGAGGGTACTATGGCTACACCTTC.

The J gene is TRBJ1-1, the V gene TRBV5-1, with 10 bases lining up with TRBD1. The CDR3 is 15 amino acids. The germline CDR1 and CDR2 sequences are SGHRS and YFSETQ. Trimming at V came to 3 bases and at J to 1 base, leaving 3 bases not matched to a gene. Written as DNA, the CDR3 is TGCGCCAGCAGCTACGGGACAGGGGCGAACACTGAAGCTTTCTTT. Translation gives CASSYGTGANTEAFF.

This sequence joins TRBV6-5 and TRBJ1-2, with D perhaps matching TRBD1 (5 bases). CDR3 size: 14 residues. Per the germline V gene, CDR1 is MNHEY and CDR2 is SVGAGI. V lost 1 base, J lost 8 bases, and 14 bases lay in between. The CDR3 nucleotides read TGTGCCAGCAGTTACTTCGGGGCGGCGGGGGGCTACACCTTC. This encodes CASSYFGAAGGYTF.

The chain employs TRBV19 and TRBJ1-2; D remains ambiguous. The CDR3 runs to 13 residues. The ends were cut back, 4 bases at V and 8 bases at J, with 14 bases in the middle. Germline-derived CDR1 and CDR2 are LNHDA and SQIVND (reference sequence). CDR3 sequence reads: CASSRDKAGGYTF. The CDR3 region has the DNA TGTGCCAGTAGTAGAGATAAAGCGGGAGGCTACACCTTC. Drawing the rest from reference TRBV19 and TRBJ1-2, the complete variable domain is DGGITQSPKYLFRKEGQNVTLSCEQNLNHDAMYWYRQDPGQGLRLIYYSQIVNDFQKGDIAEGYSVSREKKESFPLTVTSAQKNPTAFYLCASSRDKAGGYTFGSGTRLTVV.

The chain recombines TRBV2 with TRBJ1-1; D remains ambiguous. Germline V gene lookup returns CDR1 SNHLY and CDR2 FYNNEI. Trimming cost V 2 bases and J 11 bases, with 12 bases left between them. This CDR3 spans 12 amino acids. The CDR3 bases are TGTGCCAGCAGTGAATCTCGTCCCCCGGCTTTCTTT. Translated: CASSESRPPAFF.

The chain employs TRBV5-1 and TRBJ1-5, with 8 bases that match TRBD1. CDR1 SGHRS and CDR2 YFSETQ come from the germline V gene. The V gene end was trimmed by 3 bases and the J gene end by 7 bases; junction bases not matched to a gene: 6. CDR3 length: 14 amino acids. The CDR3 coding sequence is TGCGCCAGCAGCTATTACAGGGGGGAACAGCCCCAGCATTTT. Amino acid sequence: CASSYYRGEQPQHF.

The V gene is TRBV6-1, the J gene TRBJ1-5, with D unresolved. CDR1 is MNHNS, CDR2 SASEGT, per germline. The CDR3 extends over 13 amino acids. Trimming stripped 2 bases from V and 6 bases from J, with 8 bases between. Here the CDR3 reads CASSESEFQPQHF. The CDR3 bases are TGTGCCAGCAGTGAATCGGAGTTTCAGCCCCAGCATTTT.

The J gene is TRBJ1-1, the V gene TRBV5-1; 8 positions agree with TRBD1. Trimming cost V 2 bases and J 0 bases; bases outside gene matches: 9. Germline loops: CDR1 SGHRS, CDR2 YFSETQ. The CDR3 covers 17 residues. DNA of the CDR3: TGCGCCAGCAGCTTAGTCGGGTTGGACAGGGTGAACACTGAAGCTTTCTTT. As protein: CASSLVGLDRVNTEAFF.

The genes are TRBV30 and TRBJ2-1, with a tentative D call TRBD2 (5 bases). The CDR3 loop spans 16 amino acids. Germline V gene sequence: CDR1 GTSNPN, CDR2 SVGIG (reference sequence). Trimming cost V 0 bases and J 0 bases, with 12 bases left between them. CDR3 sequence: CAWSVLRGISYNEQFF. CDR3 bases: TGTGCCTGGAGTGTACTCCGGGGTATCTCCTACAATGAGCAGTTCTTC.

The V gene is TRBV6-6, the J gene TRBJ1-4; 9 bases agree with TRBD1. The CDR3 runs 15 residues. Germline V lookup: CDR1 MNHNY, CDR2 SVGAGI (reference sequence). V was clipped by 0 bases and J by 7 bases; unmatched bases: 3. Here the CDR3 reads CASSYSGTGPEKLFF. CDR3 DNA sequence: TGTGCCAGCAGTTACTCTGGGACAGGGCCTGAAAAACTGTTTTTT.

The V call is TRBV27, the J call TRBJ1-2, with D possibly matching TRBD1 (5 bases). The V end was cut by 5 bases, the J end by 0 bases, with 10 bases between. CDR3 size: 14 residues. Germline V lookup: CDR1 MNHEY, CDR2 SMNVEV (reference sequence). DNA of the CDR3: TGTGCCAGCAGTCCCAGGGTTTCTAACTATGGCTACACCTTC. Translating it yields CASSPRVSNYGYTF.

This chain joins TRBV7-9 and TRBJ1-5; 7 nucleotides match TRBD1. Germline V gene data show CDR1 as SEHNR and CDR2 as FQNEAQ (reference sequence). The CDR3 length is 14 residues. With V trimmed by 5 bases and J by 3 bases, 4 bases remained unmatched. The CDR3 protein is CASSATGDNQPQHF. The DNA for the CDR3 is TGTGCCAGCAGCGCCACAGGGGACAATCAGCCCCAGCATTTT.

The rearrangement links TRBV2 to TRBJ2-2; possible D gene TRBD1, 6 bases. Looked up from germline, CDR1 is SNHLY and CDR2 is FYNNEI. The germline V and J ends were trimmed by 4 bases and 8 bases, with 11 bases remaining between them. The CDR3 totals 13 residues. Here the CDR3 reads CASSVRGTGELFF. CDR3 nucleotides: TGTGCCAGCAGTGTCAGGGGCACAGGGGAGCTGTTTTTT.

The V gene is TRBV19, the J gene TRBJ1-3; D remains ambiguous. There are 16 residues in the CDR3. Deletions cut 5 bases from V and 0 bases from J, with 14 bases between. Germline assignment: CDR1 LNHDA and CDR2 SQIVND (reference sequence). CDR3 sequence reads: CASSLIDISSGNTIYF. The CDR3 nucleotides read TGTGCCAGTAGTTTAATCGACATCAGCTCTGGAAACACCATATATTTT.

This clone was counted once. The chain combines TRBV7-8 with TRBJ2-2; D is undetermined. Trimming took 4 bases from V and 0 from J, leaving 21 bases between them. The length of the CDR3 is 19 residues. From germline, CDR1 is SGHVS and CDR2 FQNEAQ. CDR3 in amino acids: CASSSSRLLERANTGELFF. The CDR3, as DNA: TGTGCCAGCAGCTCCTCACGACTGCTAGAGCGAGCGAACACCGGGGAGCTGTTTTTT.

V gene TRBV6-1 combines with J gene TRBJ2-5; D is unresolved. The J call is in doubt because the DNA end fits TRBJ2-7 better. Germline values: CDR1 MNHNS, CDR2 SASEGT. The CDR3 length is 12 residues. The CDR3 reads CASSEARYEQYF. As DNA, the CDR3 is TGTGCCAGCAGTGAAGCTCGGTACGAGCAGTACTTC.

This clone was counted a few times. The chain joins TRBV5-1 to TRBJ1-2, with no clear D. CDR1 is SGHRS, CDR2 YFSETQ, per germline. V shed 3 bases and J shed 7 bases, with 16 bases lying between them. The CDR3 is made up of 14 amino acids. CDR3 in amino acids: CASSSTPSSGGYTF. In DNA form, the CDR3 reads TGCGCCAGCAGCTCCACCCCGTCGTCCGGTGGCTACACCTTC.

The rearrangement links TRBV9 to TRBJ1-1; D is possibly TRBD1 (6 bases). The CDR3 covers 16 residues. The V end lost 0 bases, the J end lost 3 bases, and 15 bases lay between the germline ends. Germline V lookup: CDR1 SGDLS, CDR2 YYNGEE. CDR3 in amino acids: CASSVEPRGDYTEAFF. CDR3 bases: TGTGCCAGCAGCGTAGAGCCCAGGGGCGATTACACTGAAGCTTTCTTT.